This T cell receptor beta chain was obtained from a study of shared T cell receptors in the human thymus. TCRdb's table, derived via immunoSEQ multiplex PCR, lists solely in-frame clones and lacks some. The sample lists almost 550,000 clones, 70% to 80% seen once, with around 0.012% in the top ten. The CDR3 runs 13 residues. Germline CDR1 reads GTSNPN; CDR2 reads SVGIG (reference sequence). The V end lost 2 bases, the J end lost 2 bases, and 8 bases lay between the germline ends. These sequences were also reported in another study, on human thymus T cells.

Sequences were obtained from thymocytes. The V call is TRBV30, the J call TRBJ2-3; D possibly corresponds to TRBD2 (5 bases). The TCR originated in a boy in the first two years of life with a congenital heart defect. CDR3 in amino acids: CAWSPGVTDTQYF. The DNA for the CDR3 is TGTGCCTGGAGTCCCGGGGTCACAGATACGCAGTATTTT.